This T cell receptor (beta chain) came from a study of CXCR3-negative and CXCR3-positive naive CD8 T cells. Libraries of TRB cDNA were made by 5' RACE and carried UMIs. Each CDR3 protein gets one entry in TCRdb, which reprocessed the 5' RACE reads and gives no DNA. The sample spans 55,000 to 75,000 distinct CDR3 sequences; the ten largest clones claim about 0.7%. This CDR3 comprises 15 residues. Per germline, CDR1 SEHNR and CDR2 FQNEAQ (reference sequence). As to this clonotype: Its cognate antigen is unknown.

Study-level points and caveats: Hydrophobicity of TRB CDR3s was greater in CXCR3-positive naive cells than in CXCR3-negative naive cells.

The material sequenced was naive CXCR3+ CD8+ T cells from blood. Subset indicated: CD45RO-CCR7+CD27+CD95- naive CD8+ T cells expressing CXCR3 (TNR3+). The gene calls are TRBV7-9 and TRBJ1-5. This TCR was sampled from a human donor in good health. Some clones in this sample may be carry-over from other donors' samples. Here the CDR3 reads CASSPISGRVEPQHF.